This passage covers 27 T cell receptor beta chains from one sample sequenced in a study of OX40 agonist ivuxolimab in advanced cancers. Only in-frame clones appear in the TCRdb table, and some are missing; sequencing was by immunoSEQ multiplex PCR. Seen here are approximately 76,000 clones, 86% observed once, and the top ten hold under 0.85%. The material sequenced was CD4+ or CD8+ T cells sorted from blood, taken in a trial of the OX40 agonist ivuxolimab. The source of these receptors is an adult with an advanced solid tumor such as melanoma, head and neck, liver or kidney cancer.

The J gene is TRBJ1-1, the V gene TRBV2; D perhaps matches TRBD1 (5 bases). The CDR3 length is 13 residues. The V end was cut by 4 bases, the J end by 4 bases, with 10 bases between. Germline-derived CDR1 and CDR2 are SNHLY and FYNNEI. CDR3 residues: CASSGQGFTEAFF. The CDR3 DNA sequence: TGTGCCAGCAGTGGGCAGGGCTTCACTGAAGCTTTCTTT.

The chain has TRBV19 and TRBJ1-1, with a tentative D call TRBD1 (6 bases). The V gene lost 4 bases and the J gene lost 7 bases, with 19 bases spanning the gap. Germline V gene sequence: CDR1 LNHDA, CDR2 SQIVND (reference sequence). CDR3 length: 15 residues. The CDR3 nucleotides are TGTGCCAGTAGTACTGGGCGGGGGCCGAGAAGTGAAGCTTTCTTT. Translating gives CASSTGRGPRSEAFF.

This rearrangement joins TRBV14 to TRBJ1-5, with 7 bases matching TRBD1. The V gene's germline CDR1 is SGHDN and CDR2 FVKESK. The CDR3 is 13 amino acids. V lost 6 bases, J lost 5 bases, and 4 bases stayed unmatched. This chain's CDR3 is CASSRDRDQPQHF. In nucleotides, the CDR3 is TGTGCCAGCAGTCGAGACAGGGATCAGCCCCAGCATTTT.

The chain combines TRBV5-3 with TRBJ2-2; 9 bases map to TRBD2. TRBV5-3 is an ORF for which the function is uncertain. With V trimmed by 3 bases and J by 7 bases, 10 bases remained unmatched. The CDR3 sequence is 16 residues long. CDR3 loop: CARSCEVAGANGELFF. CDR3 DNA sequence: TGTGCCAGAAGCTGCGAGGTAGCGGGAGCAAACGGGGAGCTGTTTTTT.

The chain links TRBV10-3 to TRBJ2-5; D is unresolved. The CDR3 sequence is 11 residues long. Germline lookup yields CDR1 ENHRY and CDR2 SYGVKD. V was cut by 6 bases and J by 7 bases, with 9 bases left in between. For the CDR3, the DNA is TGTGCCATCAGCAGCTTAGGGACCCAGTACTTC. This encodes CAISSLGTQYF.

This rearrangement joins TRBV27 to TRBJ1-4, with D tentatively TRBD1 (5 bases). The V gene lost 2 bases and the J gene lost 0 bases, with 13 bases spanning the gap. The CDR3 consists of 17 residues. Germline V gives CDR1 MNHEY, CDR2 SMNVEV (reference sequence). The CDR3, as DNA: TGTGCCAGCAGTTTAAGCCGAGGAGGGGCAACTAATGAAAAACTGTTTTTT. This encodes CASSLSRGGATNEKLFF. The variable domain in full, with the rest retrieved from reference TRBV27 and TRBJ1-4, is EAQVTQNPRYLITVTGKKLTVTCSQNMNHEYMSWYRQDPGLGLRQIYYSMNVEVTDKGDVPEGYKVSRKEKRNFPLILESPSPNQTSLYFCASSLSRGGATNEKLFFGSGTQLSVL.

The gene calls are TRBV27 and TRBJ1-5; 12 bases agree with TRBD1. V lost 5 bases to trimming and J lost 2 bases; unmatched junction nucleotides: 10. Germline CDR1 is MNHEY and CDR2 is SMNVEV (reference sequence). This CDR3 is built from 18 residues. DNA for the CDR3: TGTGCCAGCAGTCCAGTCCCGGGACAGGGGGCGGGCAATCAGCCCCAGCATTTT. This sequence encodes CASSPVPGQGAGNQPQHF.

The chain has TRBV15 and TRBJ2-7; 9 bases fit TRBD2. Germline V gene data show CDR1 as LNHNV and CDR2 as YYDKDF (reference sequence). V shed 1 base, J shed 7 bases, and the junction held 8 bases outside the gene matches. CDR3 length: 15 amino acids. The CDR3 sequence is CATSRGLAELREQYF. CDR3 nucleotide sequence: TGTGCCACCAGCAGAGGACTAGCGGAACTTAGGGAGCAGTACTTC.

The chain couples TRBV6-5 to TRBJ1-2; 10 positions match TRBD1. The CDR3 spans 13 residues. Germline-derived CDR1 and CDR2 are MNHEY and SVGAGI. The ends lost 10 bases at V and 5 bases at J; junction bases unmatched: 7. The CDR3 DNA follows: TGTGCCACCTCGACAGGGGGCGGGTATGGCTACACCTTC. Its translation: CATSTGGGYGYTF.

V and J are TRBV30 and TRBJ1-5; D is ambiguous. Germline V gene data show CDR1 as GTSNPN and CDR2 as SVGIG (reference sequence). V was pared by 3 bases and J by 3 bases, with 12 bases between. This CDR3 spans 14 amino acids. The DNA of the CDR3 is TGTGCCTGGAGCCTCGGACGGCTCAATCAGCCCCAGCATTTT. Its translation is CAWSLGRLNQPQHF.

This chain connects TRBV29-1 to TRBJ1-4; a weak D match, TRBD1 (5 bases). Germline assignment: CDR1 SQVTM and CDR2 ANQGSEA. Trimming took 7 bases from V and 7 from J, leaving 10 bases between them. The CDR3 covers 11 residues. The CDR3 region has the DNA TGCAGCGGTACCAGGGCTGAAAAACTGTTTTTT. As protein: CSGTRAEKLFF.

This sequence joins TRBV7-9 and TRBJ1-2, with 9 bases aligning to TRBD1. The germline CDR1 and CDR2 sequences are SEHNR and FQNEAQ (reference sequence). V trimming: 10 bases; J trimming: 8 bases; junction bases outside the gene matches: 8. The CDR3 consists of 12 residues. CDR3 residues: CAIGGTGYGYTF. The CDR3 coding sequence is TGTGCCATCGGGGGGACAGGGTACGGCTACACCTTC.

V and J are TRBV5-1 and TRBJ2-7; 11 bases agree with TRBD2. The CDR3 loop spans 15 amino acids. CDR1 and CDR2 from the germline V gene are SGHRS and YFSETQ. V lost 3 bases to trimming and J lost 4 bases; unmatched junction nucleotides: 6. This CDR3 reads CASSSRLAGIYEQYF. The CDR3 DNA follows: TGCGCCAGCAGCTCGAGACTAGCGGGAATTTACGAGCAGTACTTC.

CDR3 residues: CATDDRGRFF. The CDR3 DNA reads TGTGCCACCGACGACAGGGGGAGGTTCTTC. The rearrangement uses TRBV2 and TRBJ2-1; 9 bases match TRBD1. Trimming cost V 10 bases and J 15 bases; bases outside gene matches: 7. Per the germline V gene, CDR1 is SNHLY and CDR2 is FYNNEI. This CDR3 is 10 amino acids long.

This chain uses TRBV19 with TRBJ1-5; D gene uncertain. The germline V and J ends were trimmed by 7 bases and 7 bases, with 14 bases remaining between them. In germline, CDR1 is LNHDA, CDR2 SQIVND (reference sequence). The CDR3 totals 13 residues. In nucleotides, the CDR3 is TGTGCCAGTAAGGTCGGCCTAGGACAGCCCCAGCATTTT. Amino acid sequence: CASKVGLGQPQHF.

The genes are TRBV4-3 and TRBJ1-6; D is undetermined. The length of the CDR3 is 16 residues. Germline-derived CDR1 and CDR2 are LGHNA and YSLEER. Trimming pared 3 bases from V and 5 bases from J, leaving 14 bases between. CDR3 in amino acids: CASSQALQLHNSPLHF. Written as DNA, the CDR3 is TGCGCCAGCAGCCAGGCCCTCCAACTCCATAATTCACCCCTCCACTTT.

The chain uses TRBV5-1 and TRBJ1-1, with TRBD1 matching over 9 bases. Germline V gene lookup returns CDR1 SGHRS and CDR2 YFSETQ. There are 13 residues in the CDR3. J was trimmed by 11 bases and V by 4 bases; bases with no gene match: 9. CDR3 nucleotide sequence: TGCGCCAGCAGCGACGGACAGGGGATGTATGCTTTCTTT. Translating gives CASSDGQGMYAFF.

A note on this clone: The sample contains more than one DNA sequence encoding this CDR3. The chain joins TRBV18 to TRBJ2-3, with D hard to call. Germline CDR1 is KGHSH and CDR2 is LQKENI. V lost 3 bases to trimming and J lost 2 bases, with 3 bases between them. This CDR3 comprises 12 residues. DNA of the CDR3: TGTGCCAGCTCACCGTCCACAGATACGCAGTATTTT. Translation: CASSPSTDTQYF.

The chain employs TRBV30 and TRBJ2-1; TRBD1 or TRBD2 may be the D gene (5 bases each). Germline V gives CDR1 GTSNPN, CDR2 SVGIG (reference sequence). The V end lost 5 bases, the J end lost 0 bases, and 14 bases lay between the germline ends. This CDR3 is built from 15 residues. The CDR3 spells CAWGVGTSSYNEQFF. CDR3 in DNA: TGTGCCTGGGGGGTTGGGACGAGCTCCTACAATGAGCAGTTCTTC.

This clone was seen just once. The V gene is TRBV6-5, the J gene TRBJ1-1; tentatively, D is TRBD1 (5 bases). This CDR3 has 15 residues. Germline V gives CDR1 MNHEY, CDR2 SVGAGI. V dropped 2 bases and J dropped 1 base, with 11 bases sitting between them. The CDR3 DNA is TGTGCCAGCAGTTACAGCCCGGGGGGGAACACTGAAGCTTTCTTT. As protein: CASSYSPGGNTEAFF.

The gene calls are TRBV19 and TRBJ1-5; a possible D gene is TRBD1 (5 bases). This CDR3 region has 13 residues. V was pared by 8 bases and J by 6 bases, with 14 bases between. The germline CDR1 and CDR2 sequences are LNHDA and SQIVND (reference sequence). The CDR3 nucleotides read TGTGCCAGTTCGCAGGGCACGGGTCAGCCCCAGCATTTT. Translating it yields CASSQGTGQPQHF.

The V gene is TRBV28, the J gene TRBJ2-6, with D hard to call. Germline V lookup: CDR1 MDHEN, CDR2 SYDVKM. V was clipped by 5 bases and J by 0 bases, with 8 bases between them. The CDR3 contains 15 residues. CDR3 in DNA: TGTGCCAGCAGTCCCCCCTCCTCTGGGGCCAACGTCCTGACTTTC. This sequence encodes CASSPPSSGANVLTF. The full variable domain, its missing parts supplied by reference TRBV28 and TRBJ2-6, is DVKVTQSSRYLVKRTGEKVFLECVQDMDHENMFWYRQDPGLGLRLIYFSYDVKMKEKGDIPEGYSVSREKKERFSLILESASTNQTSMYLCASSPPSSGANVLTFGAGSRLTVL.

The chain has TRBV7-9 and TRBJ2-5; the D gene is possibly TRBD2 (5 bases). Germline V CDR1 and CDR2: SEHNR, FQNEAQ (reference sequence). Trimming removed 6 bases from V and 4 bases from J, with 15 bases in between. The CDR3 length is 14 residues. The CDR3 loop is CASRLSPSGETQYF. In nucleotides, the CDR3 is TGTGCCAGCAGACTAAGCCCCAGCGGAGAGACCCAGTACTTC.

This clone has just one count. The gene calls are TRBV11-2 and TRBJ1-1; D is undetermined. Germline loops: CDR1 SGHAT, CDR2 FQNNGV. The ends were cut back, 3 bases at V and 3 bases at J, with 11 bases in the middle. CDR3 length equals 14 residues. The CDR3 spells CASSLGPRDTEAFF. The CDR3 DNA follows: TGTGCCAGCAGCTTGGGCCCCAGAGACACTGAAGCTTTCTTT. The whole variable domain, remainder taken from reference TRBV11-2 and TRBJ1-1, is EAGVAQSPRYKIIEKRQSVAFWCNPISGHATLYWYQQILGQGPKLLIQFQNNGVVDDSQLPKDRFSAERLKGVDSTLKIQPAKLEDSAVYLCASSLGPRDTEAFFGQGTRLTVV.

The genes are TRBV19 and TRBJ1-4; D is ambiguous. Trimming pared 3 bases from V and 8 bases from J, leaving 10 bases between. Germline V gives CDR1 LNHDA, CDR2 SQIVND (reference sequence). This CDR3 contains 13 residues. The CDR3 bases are TGTGCCAGTAGTATTAGACGAGGGGAAAAACTGTTTTTT. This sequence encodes CASSIRRGEKLFF.

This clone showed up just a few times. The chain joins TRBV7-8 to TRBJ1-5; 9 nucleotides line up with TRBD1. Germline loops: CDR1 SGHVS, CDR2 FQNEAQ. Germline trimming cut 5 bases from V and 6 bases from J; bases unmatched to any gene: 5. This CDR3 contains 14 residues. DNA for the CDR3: TGTGCCAGCAGCCTTGGGACAGGGATTCAGCCCCAGCATTTT. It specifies CASSLGTGIQPQHF.

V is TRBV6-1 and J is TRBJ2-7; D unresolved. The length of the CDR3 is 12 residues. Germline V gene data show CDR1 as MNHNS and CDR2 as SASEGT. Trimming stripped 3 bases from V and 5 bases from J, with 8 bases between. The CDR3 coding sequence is TGTGCCAGCAGTGAGAAGGTCCACGAGCAGTACTTC. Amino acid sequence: CASSEKVHEQYF.